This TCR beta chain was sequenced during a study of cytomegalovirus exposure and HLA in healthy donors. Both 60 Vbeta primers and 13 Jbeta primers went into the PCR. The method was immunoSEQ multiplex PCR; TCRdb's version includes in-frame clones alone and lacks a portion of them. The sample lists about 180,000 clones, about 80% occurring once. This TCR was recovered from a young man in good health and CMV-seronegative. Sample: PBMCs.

The CDR3 protein is CASSSSGTGNSGNTIYF. In DNA form, the CDR3 reads TGCGCCAGCAGCTCCTCCGGGACAGGGAACTCTGGAAACACCATATATTTT. The chain employs TRBV5-1 and TRBJ1-3; 9 bases match TRBD1. V was clipped by 3 bases and J by 0 bases; unmatched bases: 7. CDR1 and CDR2 (germline): SGHRS, YFSETQ. The CDR3 runs to 17 residues.